This T cell receptor beta chain was recorded in a study of cytomegalovirus exposure and HLA in healthy donors. Study-level results: Later analysis found that TCR beta chains associated with HLA were more clonally expanded than other, equally common chains. Many donors shared some public TCRs, even though most TCR sequences were rare.

It was with 60 Vbeta and 13 Jbeta primers that the PCR ran. Sequenced by immunoSEQ multiplex PCR; TCRdb stores in-frame clones only, minus some. This table has around 130,000 clones, roughly 70% appearing once. In nominal health when sampled, donors likely had unrecorded immune exposures nonetheless. This clone was counted once. Its antigen is undetermined. Trimming took 1 base from V and 9 from J; bases not matched to a gene: 11. The length of the CDR3 is 16 residues. In germline, CDR1 is MNHEY, CDR2 SVGAGI. This rearrangement joins TRBV6-5 to TRBJ2-1; 8 nucleotides align to TRBD1. The sequenced sample consisted of PBMCs. This receptor was taken from a woman aged 40 to 50 in good health and CMV-seropositive. CDR3 DNA: TGTGCCAGCAGTTACTTCGGGACAGGAATTATAGGTGAGCAGTTCTTC. Its translation is CASSYFGTGIIGEQFF.